A single sample gave rise to the 14 T cell receptor beta chains below, sequenced in a study of blood T cell repertoires in COVID-19 (TCRdb year 2020). Library creation used the immunoSEQ multiplex PCR assay. What TCRdb holds here is the immuneACCESS table cut down to in-frame rearrangements. Part of the clones is not present; checked against another copy, under half of the missing clones reflect an unresolved V gene, and the others are unexplained. This sample holds 25,000 to 30,000 clones; 80% to 90% were observed only once. The ten biggest clones cover 9.9% of the sample. The material sequenced was peripheral blood. All receptors derive from a human donor in a cohort sampled during active COVID-19.

The rearrangement links TRBV6-5 to TRBJ2-3, with D possibly being TRBD2 (5 bases). V lost 6 bases to trimming and J lost 2 bases, with 15 bases between them. The CDR3 contains 15 residues. CDR1 and CDR2 from the germline V gene are MNHEY and SVGAGI. CDR3 sequence reads: CASSASGVSTDTQYF. In DNA, the CDR3 is TGTGCCAGCAGCGCCAGCGGAGTCTCCACAGATACGCAGTATTTT.

The chain recombines TRBV2 with TRBJ1-2; D perhaps matches TRBD1 (5 bases). V was pared by 4 bases and J by 2 bases, with 14 bases between. Germline CDR1 is SNHLY and CDR2 is FYNNEI. This CDR3 spans 15 amino acids. The DNA of the CDR3 is TGTGCCAGCAGTGGCCTTGCAGGGTCCAACTATGGCTACACCTTC. This gives the protein CASSGLAGSNYGYTF.

In its sample, this clone was seen once. The chain recombines TRBV9 with TRBJ2-5; TRBD2 agrees at 11 bases. The V and J ends lost 0 bases and 4 bases, in that order; junction bases with no gene match: 2. The CDR3 runs 15 residues. Germline values: CDR1 SGDLS, CDR2 YYNGEE. CDR3 sequence reads: CASSVGGTSGETQYF. Here the CDR3 DNA reads TGTGCCAGCAGCGTAGGGGGGACTAGCGGAGAGACCCAGTACTTC.

This chain connects TRBV5-1 to TRBJ2-4; maybe TRBD2 (6 bases). Germline V lookup: CDR1 SGHRS, CDR2 YFSETQ. Trimming took off 5 bases at V and 10 bases at J, with 22 bases between the two ends. The CDR3 has 15 residues. The CDR3 sequence: CASSPTNPGGQIQYF. The CDR3 nucleotides are TGCGCCAGCAGTCCAACTAACCCCGGGGGTCAAATTCAGTACTTC.

The CDR3 sequence: CASSLQDRATGELFF. The CDR3 nucleotides are TGCGCCAGCAGCCTTCAAGACAGAGCCACCGGGGAGCTGTTTTTT. The chain carries TRBV5-1 and TRBJ2-2; D is perhaps TRBD1 (5 bases). Germline assignment: CDR1 SGHRS and CDR2 YFSETQ. The CDR3 runs to 15 residues. The V end lost 4 bases, the J end lost 4 bases, and 14 bases lay between the germline ends. The full variable domain, in which reference TRBV5-1 and TRBJ2-2 provide the parts outside the CDR3, is KAGVTQTPRYLIKTRGQQVTLSCSPISGHRSVSWYQQTPGQGLQFLFEYFSETQRNKGNFPGRFSGRQFSNSRSEMNVSTLELGDSALYLCASSLQDRATGELFFGEGSRLTVL.

The rearrangement links TRBV15 to TRBJ2-1; the D gene is possibly TRBD2 (6 bases). V was clipped by 1 base and J by 6 bases, with 10 bases between them. The CDR3 is made up of 14 amino acids. Germline V gives CDR1 LNHNV, CDR2 YYDKDF (reference sequence). Here the CDR3 reads CATSRGREINEQFF. In nucleotides, the CDR3 is TGTGCCACCAGCAGAGGCCGGGAGATCAATGAGCAGTTCTTC.

The J gene is TRBJ1-6, the V gene TRBV18; D not certain. The CDR3 runs 12 residues. Per germline, CDR1 KGHSH and CDR2 LQKENI. Trimming stripped 4 bases from V and 5 bases from J, with 3 bases between. CDR3 DNA sequence: TGTGCCAGCTCACTTAATAATTCACCCCTCCACTTT. Translated, it gives CASSLNNSPLHF.

The chain is built from TRBV7-3 and TRBJ2-1; possible D gene TRBD2, 5 bases. The CDR3 spans 13 residues. Trimming took off 3 bases at V and 5 bases at J, with 8 bases between the two ends. Germline loops: CDR1 SGHTA, CDR2 FQGTGA. CDR3 sequence: CASSLSSNNEQFF. Written as DNA, the CDR3 is TGTGCCAGCAGCTTGTCTAGCAACAATGAGCAGTTCTTC.

CDR3 in DNA: TGTGCCAGCAGCCCAGGGACAGGCTACGAGCAGTACTTC. Its protein is CASSPGTGYEQYF. This chain uses TRBV6-5 with TRBJ2-7, with TRBD1 matching over 8 bases. Trimming at V came to 6 bases and at J to 3 bases, leaving 4 bases not matched to a gene. Germline V gene lookup returns CDR1 MNHEY and CDR2 SVGAGI. This CDR3 comprises 13 residues.

V is TRBV5-4 and J is TRBJ2-2; D is possibly TRBD2 (7 bases). Germline V gives CDR1 SGHNT, CDR2 YYREEE (reference sequence). V dropped 5 bases and J dropped 7 bases, with 18 bases sitting between them. This CDR3 has 15 amino acids. As DNA, the CDR3 is TGTGCCAGCAGGGGGGGGGCCTTGAACGGCGGGGAGCTGTTTTTT. Its translation is CASRGGALNGGELFF.

This chain links TRBV11-1 with TRBJ2-1; D gene uncertain. There are 12 residues in the CDR3. Germline CDR1 is SGHAT and CDR2 is FQDESV (reference sequence). Trimming stripped 5 bases from V and 14 bases from J, with 16 bases between. CDR3 coding DNA: TGTGCCAGCAGCAAAACTGGGCTCCCCGAGTTCTTC. Amino acids: CASSKTGLPEFF.

The CDR3 sequence is CASSKGGGQGFYEQYF. CDR3 nucleotides: TGTGCCAGCAGCAAAGGCGGGGGCCAAGGATTTTACGAGCAGTACTTC. This rearrangement joins TRBV5-4 to TRBJ2-7; possibly TRBD2 for D (7 bases). Germline V gene lookup returns CDR1 SGHNT and CDR2 YYREEE (reference sequence). The CDR3 has 16 residues. The V end was cut by 4 bases, the J end by 4 bases, with 21 bases between.

V usage is TRBV5-5 and J usage is TRBJ1-6; 7 bases align to TRBD1. Germline V gene lookup returns CDR1 SGHKS and CDR2 YYEKEE (reference sequence). This CDR3 is built from 15 residues. The junction had 7 bases not matched to a gene; V was cut back by 0 bases and J by 10 bases. The CDR3 DNA is TGTGCCAGCAGCTTGGGTCAGGGGGAGAACTCACCCCTCCACTTT. Translating gives CASSLGQGENSPLHF.

V usage is TRBV7-9 and J usage is TRBJ2-3, with TRBD1 matching over 9 bases. The germline gives CDR1 SEHNR, CDR2 FQNEAQ (reference sequence). The CDR3 is made up of 15 amino acids. J lost 6 bases, V lost 5 bases, and 9 bases had no gene match. The CDR3 here is CASSPGTGKSDTQYF. CDR3 sequence (DNA): TGTGCCAGCAGCCCGGGGACAGGGAAGTCCGATACGCAGTATTTT.